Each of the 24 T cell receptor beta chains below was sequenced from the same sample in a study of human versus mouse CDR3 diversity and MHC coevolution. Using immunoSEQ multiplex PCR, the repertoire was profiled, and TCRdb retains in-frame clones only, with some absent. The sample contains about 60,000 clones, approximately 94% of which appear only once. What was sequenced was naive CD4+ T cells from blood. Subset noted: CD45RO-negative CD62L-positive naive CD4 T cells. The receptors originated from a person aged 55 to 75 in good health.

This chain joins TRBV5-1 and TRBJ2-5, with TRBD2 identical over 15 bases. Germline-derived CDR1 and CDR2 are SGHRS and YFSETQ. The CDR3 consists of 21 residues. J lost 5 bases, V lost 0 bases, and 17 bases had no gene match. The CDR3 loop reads CASSLAAVTGLAGGFDETQYF. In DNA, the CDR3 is TGCGCCAGCAGCTTGGCCGCGGTGACCGGACTAGCGGGAGGGTTCGACGAGACCCAGTACTTC.

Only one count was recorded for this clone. DNA of the CDR3: TGCGCCAGCAGCCAAGAAGGGAGCGGGAGGGCCGGAGGGGAGACCCAGTACTTC. Translation: CASSQEGSGRAGGETQYF. The rearrangement links TRBV4-1 to TRBJ2-5; 10 bases line up with TRBD2. The junction had 12 bases not matched to a gene; V was cut back by 0 bases and J by 5 bases. The germline V gene has CDR1 MGHRA and CDR2 YSYEKL. The CDR3 is 18 residues long.

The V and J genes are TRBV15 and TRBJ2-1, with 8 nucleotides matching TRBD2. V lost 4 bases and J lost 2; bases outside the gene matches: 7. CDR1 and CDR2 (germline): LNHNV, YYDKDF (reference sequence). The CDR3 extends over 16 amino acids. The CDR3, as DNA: TGTGCCACCAGCACCCGGGGGGGGAGGGCCTACAATGAGCAGTTCTTC. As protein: CATSTRGGRAYNEQFF.

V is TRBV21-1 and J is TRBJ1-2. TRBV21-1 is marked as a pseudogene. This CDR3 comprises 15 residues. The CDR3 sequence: CASSPRGDGYYGYTF. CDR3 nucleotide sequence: TGTGCCAGCAGCCCCCGGGGGGACGGGTACTATGGCTACACCTTC.

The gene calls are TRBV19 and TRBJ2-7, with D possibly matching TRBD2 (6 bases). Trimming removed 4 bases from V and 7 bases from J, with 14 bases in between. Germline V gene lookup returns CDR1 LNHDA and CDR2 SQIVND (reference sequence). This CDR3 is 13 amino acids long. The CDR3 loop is CASSNRELREQYF. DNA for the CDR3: TGTGCCAGTAGTAACCGGGAGTTAAGGGAGCAGTACTTC.

The DNA of the CDR3 is TGCGCCAGCAGTGAGTCTATAGCGGGAGGGCGGCCTAATGAGCAGTTCTTC. Translation: CASSESIAGGRPNEQFF. The chain joins TRBV10-1 to TRBJ2-1; 11 bases fit TRBD2. Germline V gene lookup returns CDR1 WNHNN and CDR2 SYGVQD (reference sequence). V trimming: 0 bases; J trimming: 7 bases; junction bases outside the gene matches: 8. This CDR3 spans 17 amino acids.

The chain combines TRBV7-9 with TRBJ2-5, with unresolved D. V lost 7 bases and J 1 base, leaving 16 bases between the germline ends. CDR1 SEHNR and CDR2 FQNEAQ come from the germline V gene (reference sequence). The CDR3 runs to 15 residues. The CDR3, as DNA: TGTGCCAGCACCTCCTTCGTCAGGATCCAAGAGACCCAGTACTTC. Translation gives CASTSFVRIQETQYF.

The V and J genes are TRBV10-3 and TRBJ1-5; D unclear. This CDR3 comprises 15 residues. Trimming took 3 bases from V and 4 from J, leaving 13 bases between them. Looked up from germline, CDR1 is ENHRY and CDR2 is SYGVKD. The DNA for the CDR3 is TGTGCCATCAGTGATGCGGCAGACCGAAATCAGCCCCAGCATTTT. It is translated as CAISDAADRNQPQHF.

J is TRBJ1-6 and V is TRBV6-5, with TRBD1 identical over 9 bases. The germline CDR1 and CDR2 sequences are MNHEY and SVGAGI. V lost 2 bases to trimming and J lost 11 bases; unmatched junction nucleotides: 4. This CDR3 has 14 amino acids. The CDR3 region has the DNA TGTGCCAGCAGTTACGGACAGGGGAGCCCACCCCTCCACTTT. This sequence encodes CASSYGQGSPPLHF.

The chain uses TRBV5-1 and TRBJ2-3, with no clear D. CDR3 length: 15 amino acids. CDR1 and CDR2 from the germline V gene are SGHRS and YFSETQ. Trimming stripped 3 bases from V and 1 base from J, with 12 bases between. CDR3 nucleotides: TGCGCCAGCAGCTGGGCGACGGCTGGCACAGATACGCAGTATTTT. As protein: CASSWATAGTDTQYF. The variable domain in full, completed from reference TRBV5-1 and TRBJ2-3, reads KAGVTQTPRYLIKTRGQQVTLSCSPISGHRSVSWYQQTPGQGLQFLFEYFSETQRNKGNFPGRFSGRQFSNSRSEMNVSTLELGDSALYLCASSWATAGTDTQYFGPGTRLTVL.

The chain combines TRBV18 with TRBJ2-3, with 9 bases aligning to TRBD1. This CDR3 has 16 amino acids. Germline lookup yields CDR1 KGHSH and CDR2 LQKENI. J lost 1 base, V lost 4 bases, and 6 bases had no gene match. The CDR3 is CASSQQGATGTDTQYF. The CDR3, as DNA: TGTGCCAGCTCACAACAGGGGGCTACTGGCACAGATACGCAGTATTTT.

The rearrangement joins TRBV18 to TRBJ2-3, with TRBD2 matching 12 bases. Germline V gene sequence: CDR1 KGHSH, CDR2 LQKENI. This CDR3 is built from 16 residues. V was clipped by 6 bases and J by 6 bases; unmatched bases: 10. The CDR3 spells CASSLGLAGSGDTQYF. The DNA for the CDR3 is TGTGCCAGCTCCCTCGGACTAGCGGGGAGTGGGGATACGCAGTATTTT.

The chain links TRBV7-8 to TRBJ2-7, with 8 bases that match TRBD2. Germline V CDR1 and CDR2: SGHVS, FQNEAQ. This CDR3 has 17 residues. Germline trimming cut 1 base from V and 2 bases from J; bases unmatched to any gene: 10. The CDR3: CASSLVTSGEIPYEQYF. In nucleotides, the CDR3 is TGTGCCAGCAGCTTAGTTACTAGCGGTGAGATCCCCTACGAGCAGTACTTC.

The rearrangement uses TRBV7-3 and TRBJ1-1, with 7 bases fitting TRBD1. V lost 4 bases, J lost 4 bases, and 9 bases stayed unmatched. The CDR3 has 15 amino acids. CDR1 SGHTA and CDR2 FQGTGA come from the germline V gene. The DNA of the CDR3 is TGTGCCAGCAGCTCGGTAGGGGGCCGGGGCACTGAAGCTTTCTTT. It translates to CASSSVGGRGTEAFF.

CDR3 amino acids: CASSLQPGLETQYF. The CDR3 bases are TGCGCCAGCAGCTTGCAACCAGGGCTAGAGACCCAGTACTTC. The V and J genes are TRBV5-1 and TRBJ2-5; D is perhaps TRBD1 (5 bases). The CDR3 contains 14 residues. The germline V gene encodes CDR1 SGHRS and CDR2 YFSETQ. The V and J ends lost 1 base and 4 bases respectively, with 11 bases between them. Based on the CDR3 plus reference TRBV5-1 and TRBJ2-5, the full variable domain is KAGVTQTPRYLIKTRGQQVTLSCSPISGHRSVSWYQQTPGQGLQFLFEYFSETQRNKGNFPGRFSGRQFSNSRSEMNVSTLELGDSALYLCASSLQPGLETQYFGPGTRLLVL.

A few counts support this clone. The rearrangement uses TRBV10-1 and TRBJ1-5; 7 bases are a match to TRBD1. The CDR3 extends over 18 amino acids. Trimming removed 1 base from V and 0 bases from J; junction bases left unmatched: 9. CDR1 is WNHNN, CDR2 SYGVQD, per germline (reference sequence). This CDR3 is CASSELLGQTSSNQPQHF. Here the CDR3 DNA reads TGCGCCAGCAGTGAGTTGTTGGGACAGACGAGTAGCAATCAGCCCCAGCATTTT.

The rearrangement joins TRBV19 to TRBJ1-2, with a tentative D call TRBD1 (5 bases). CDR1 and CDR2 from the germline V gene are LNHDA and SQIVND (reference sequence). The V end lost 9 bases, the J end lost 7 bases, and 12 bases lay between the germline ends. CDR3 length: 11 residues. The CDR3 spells CASRDSSGYTF. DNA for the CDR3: TGTGCCAGCCGGGACTCCAGTGGCTACACCTTC.

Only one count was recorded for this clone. The CDR3 is CASSFQGTYEQYF. DNA of the CDR3: TGTGCCAGCAGCTTCCAGGGAACTTACGAGCAGTACTTC. This chain uses TRBV5-5 with TRBJ2-7; weak D call: TRBD1 (5 bases). Germline assignment: CDR1 SGHKS and CDR2 YYEKEE (reference sequence). Trimming removed 2 bases at V and 4 bases at J, with 10 bases between. The CDR3 has 13 amino acids. The entire variable domain, with the rest obtained from reference TRBV5-5 and TRBJ2-7, is as follows: DAGVTQSPTHLIKTRGQQVTLRCSPISGHKSVSWYQQVLGQGPQFIFQYYEKEERGRGNFPDRFSARQFPNYSSELNVNALLLGDSALYLCASSFQGTYEQYFGPGTRLTVT.

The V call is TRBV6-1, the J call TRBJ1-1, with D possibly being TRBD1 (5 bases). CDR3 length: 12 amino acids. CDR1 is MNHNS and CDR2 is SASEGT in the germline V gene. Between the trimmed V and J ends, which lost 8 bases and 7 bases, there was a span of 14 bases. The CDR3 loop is CASFGRDFEAFF. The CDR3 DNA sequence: TGTGCCAGCTTCGGTCGGGACTTTGAAGCTTTCTTT.

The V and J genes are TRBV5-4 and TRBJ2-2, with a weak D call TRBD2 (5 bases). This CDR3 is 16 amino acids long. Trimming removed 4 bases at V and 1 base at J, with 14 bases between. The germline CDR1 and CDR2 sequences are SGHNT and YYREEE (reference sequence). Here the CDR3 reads CASSPVRGGNTGELFF. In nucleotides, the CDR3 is TGTGCCAGCAGCCCCGTTCGTGGAGGGAACACCGGGGAGCTGTTTTTT.

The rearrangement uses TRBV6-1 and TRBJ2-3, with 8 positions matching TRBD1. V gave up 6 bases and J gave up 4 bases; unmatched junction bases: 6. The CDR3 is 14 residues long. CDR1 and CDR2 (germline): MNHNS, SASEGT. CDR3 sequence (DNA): TGTGCCAGCAGGACGCGACAGGGGCCAGATACGCAGTATTTT. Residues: CASRTRQGPDTQYF.

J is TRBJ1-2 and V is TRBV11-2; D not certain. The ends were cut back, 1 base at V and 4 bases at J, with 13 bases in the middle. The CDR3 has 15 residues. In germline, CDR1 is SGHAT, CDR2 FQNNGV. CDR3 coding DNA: TGTGCCAGCAGCTTAGTGGTCACGGCGGGCTATGGCTACACCTTC. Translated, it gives CASSLVVTAGYGYTF.

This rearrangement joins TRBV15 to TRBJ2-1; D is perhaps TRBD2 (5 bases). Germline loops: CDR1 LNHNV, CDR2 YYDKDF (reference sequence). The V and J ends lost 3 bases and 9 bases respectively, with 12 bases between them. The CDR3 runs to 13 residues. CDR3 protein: CATSSFQSGEQFF. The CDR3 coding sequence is TGTGCCACCAGCAGTTTCCAGAGCGGTGAGCAGTTCTTC.

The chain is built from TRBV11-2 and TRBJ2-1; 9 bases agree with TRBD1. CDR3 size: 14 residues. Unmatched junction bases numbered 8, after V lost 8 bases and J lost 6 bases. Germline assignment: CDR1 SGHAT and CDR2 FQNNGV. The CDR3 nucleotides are TGTGCCAGCGGGGCCGGGACAGGGATCAATGAGCAGTTCTTC. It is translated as CASGAGTGINEQFF.